The 18 T cell receptor beta chains in this list originate from one sample, sequenced in a study of blood T cell repertoires in COVID-19. Sequenced by immunoSEQ multiplex PCR; TCRdb stores in-frame clones only, minus some. The sample shows about 74,000 clones, approximately 85% of them seen only once. Sequencing input: peripheral blood. All receptors derive from a man aged 70-80 years with acute or convalescent COVID-19.

V is TRBV2 and J is TRBJ2-6; 7 bases are shared with TRBD2. Germline assignment: CDR1 SNHLY and CDR2 FYNNEI. With V trimmed by 9 bases and J by 1 base, 6 bases remained unmatched. The CDR3 runs to 15 residues. CDR3 sequence (DNA): TGTGCCAGGTCCCCGGGGGGTTCTGGGGCCAACGTCCTGACTTTC. Protein product: CARSPGGSGANVLTF.

This rearrangement joins TRBV3-1 (or the pseudogene TRBV3-2) to TRBJ2-1; 8 nucleotides match TRBD1. CDR1 and CDR2 from the germline V gene are LGHDT and YNNKEL (reference sequence). With 5 bases clipped from V and 9 bases from J, the junction kept 6 bases outside the gene matches. The CDR3 contains 13 residues. CDR3 in amino acids: CASSSPTGAEQFF. The CDR3 DNA reads as TGTGCCAGCAGCTCACCGACAGGGGCTGAGCAGTTCTTC.

The gene calls are TRBV19 and TRBJ1-5; the match to TRBD1 covers 7 bases. CDR1 and CDR2 (germline): LNHDA, SQIVND (reference sequence). V lost 9 bases to trimming and J lost 2 bases; unmatched junction nucleotides: 7. CDR3 length equals 14 residues. The chain's CDR3 is CASGRTGGNQPQHF. In DNA, the CDR3 is TGTGCCAGCGGCCGTACAGGGGGCAATCAGCCCCAGCATTTT.

This clone came up once. The genes are TRBV5-8 and TRBJ1-2, with unresolved D. V shed 4 bases and J shed 0 bases, with 16 bases lying between them. Germline V gene sequence: CDR1 SGHTS, CDR2 YDEGEE. The CDR3 sequence is 16 residues long. The CDR3 sequence is CASSLETSRSNYGYTF. The CDR3 region has the DNA TGTGCCAGCAGCCTCGAGACATCTCGTTCTAACTATGGCTACACCTTC.

The chain couples TRBV9 to TRBJ2-5; no firm D call. The CDR3 contains 14 residues. In germline, CDR1 is SGDLS, CDR2 YYNGEE. Trimming pared 4 bases from V and 3 bases from J, leaving 13 bases between. The chain's CDR3 is CASSLSASKETQYF. DNA for the CDR3: TGTGCCAGCAGCCTTTCGGCTAGTAAAGAGACCCAGTACTTC.

The chain links TRBV5-6 to TRBJ2-7, with 8 bases fitting TRBD1. V dropped 3 bases and J dropped 3; count of bases not matched to a gene: 5. Germline V gene data show CDR1 as SGHDT and CDR2 as YYEEEE. The CDR3 spans 14 residues. In DNA form, the CDR3 reads TGTGCCAGCAGCTGGGGACAGGTAAACTACGAGCAGTACTTC. This translates into CASSWGQVNYEQYF.

The V gene is TRBV9, the J gene TRBJ2-6; 8 bases line up with TRBD1. CDR3 length: 17 residues. CDR1 is SGDLS and CDR2 is YYNGEE in the germline V gene. Trimming took 4 bases from V and 4 from J; bases not matched to a gene: 10. CDR3 residues: CASSPTSTGVGANVLTF. DNA of the CDR3: TGTGCCAGCAGCCCCACCTCGACAGGGGTAGGGGCCAACGTCCTGACTTTC.

J is TRBJ2-3 and V is TRBV19, with 7 bases fitting TRBD1. V trimming: 0 bases; J trimming: 4 bases; junction bases outside the gene matches: 7. CDR1 and CDR2 from the germline V gene are LNHDA and SQIVND (reference sequence). The CDR3 runs 16 residues. This CDR3 reads CASSIDQQGRADTQYF. In nucleotides, the CDR3 is TGTGCCAGTAGTATAGACCAACAGGGGCGGGCAGATACGCAGTATTTT.

This clone was observed once. The chain couples TRBV7-2 to TRBJ2-7, with 7 bases that match TRBD2. This CDR3 is built from 15 residues. V lost 4 bases and J lost 5; bases outside the gene matches: 11. CDR1 is SGHTA and CDR2 is FQGNSA in the germline V gene. The CDR3 bases are TGTGCCAGCAGCTCCACCGGCGGGAGTGCCCACGAGCAGTACTTC. As protein: CASSSTGGSAHEQYF.

The V call is TRBV6-6, the J call TRBJ1-4; D is unclear. The CDR3 runs to 16 residues. V gave up 0 bases and J gave up 1 base, with 9 bases separating them. Germline V gene lookup returns CDR1 MNHNY and CDR2 SVGAGI (reference sequence). CDR3 region: CASSYSHGRTNEKLFF. The CDR3 nucleotides read TGTGCCAGCAGTTACTCACATGGCAGAACTAATGAAAAACTGTTTTTT.

V usage is TRBV27 and J usage is TRBJ2-4; possible D gene TRBD2, 6 bases. The CDR3 length is 16 residues. CDR1 and CDR2 from the germline V gene are MNHEY and SMNVEV (reference sequence). Trimming took off 5 bases at V and 7 bases at J, with 21 bases between the two ends. This CDR3 is CASSALTSVGANIQYF. In DNA form, the CDR3 reads TGTGCCAGCAGTGCCCTGACTAGTGTTGGGGCCAACATTCAGTACTTC.

This clone turned up a few times. This chain links TRBV5-8 with TRBJ1-5; D gene uncertain. V shed 3 bases and J shed 3 bases, with 7 bases lying between them. Germline V gene data show CDR1 as SGHTS and CDR2 as YDEGEE. The length of the CDR3 is 13 residues. The CDR3 region is CASSSRDNQPQHF. The CDR3 nucleotides read TGTGCCAGCAGCTCCCGGGACAATCAGCCCCAGCATTTT.

This clone has just a few counts. The chain joins TRBV5-6 to TRBJ2-3, with TRBD2 matching 9 bases. The CDR3 loop spans 15 amino acids. The V gene's germline CDR1 is SGHDT and CDR2 YYEEEE. With 5 bases clipped from V and 6 bases from J, the junction kept 10 bases outside the gene matches. The CDR3 DNA reads as TGTGCCAGCAGAATGACGCGGGAGGGCGGGGATACGCAGTATTTT. Translating gives CASRMTREGGDTQYF.

This chain uses TRBV27 with TRBJ2-5, with no clear D. From germline, CDR1 is MNHEY and CDR2 SMNVEV (reference sequence). This CDR3 region has 12 residues. V was trimmed by 3 bases and J by 4 bases, leaving 6 bases between them. CDR3: CASSFTGETQYF. The CDR3 DNA follows: TGTGCCAGCAGTTTTACTGGAGAGACCCAGTACTTC.

This clone was seen a few times. The rearrangement links TRBV9 to TRBJ2-1, with D possibly TRBD1 on 6 matching bases. In germline, CDR1 is SGDLS, CDR2 YYNGEE. V was clipped by 4 bases and J by 3 bases, with 14 bases between them. The CDR3 contains 15 residues. CDR3 sequence: CASSNGQKYYNEQFF. The DNA for the CDR3 is TGTGCCAGCAGCAACGGACAGAAATACTACAATGAGCAGTTCTTC.

A few counts support this clone. The gene calls are TRBV6-5 and TRBJ2-1; TRBD2 might be the D (6 bases). Deletions cut 6 bases from V and 7 bases from J, with 16 bases between. Germline assignment: CDR1 MNHEY and CDR2 SVGAGI. This CDR3 is built from 14 residues. CDR3 amino acids: CASSRLVRDNEQFF. CDR3 DNA sequence: TGTGCCAGCAGCAGACTAGTTCGGGATAATGAGCAGTTCTTC.

This clone was seen a single time. The CDR3 reads CASSLRHIDTEAFF. CDR3 DNA: TGTGCCAGCAGCCTCAGGCATATCGACACTGAAGCTTTCTTT. The gene calls are TRBV3-1 (or the pseudogene TRBV3-2) and TRBJ1-1, with D unresolved. The CDR3 is made up of 14 amino acids. V gave up 4 bases and J gave up 3 bases, with 12 bases separating them. The germline V gene encodes CDR1 LGHDT and CDR2 YNNKEL (reference sequence).

V is TRBV5-4 and J is TRBJ1-3; 8 bases match TRBD1. With V trimmed by 4 bases and J by 4 bases, 4 bases remained unmatched. Germline V lookup: CDR1 SGHNT, CDR2 YYREEE (reference sequence). The CDR3 sequence is 14 residues long. CDR3 residues: CASSAGTGGNTIYF. The CDR3, as DNA: TGTGCCAGCAGCGCAGGGACAGGAGGAAACACCATATATTTT.